This T cell receptor beta chain originates from a study of graft-versus-host responses after intestinal transplantation. Study-wide background: Grafts were multivisceral, liver-intestinal, or isolated intestinal. After anti-thymocyte globulin induction, recipients took tacrolimus and steroids for about 3 years. Whole-study findings and limits: GvH clones appeared in recipient marrow, some first in ileum or blood. After transplant, early declines in HvG clones were associated with peak levels of circulating GvH clones.

Only in-frame clones appear in the TCRdb table, and some are missing; sequencing was by immunoSEQ multiplex PCR. The repertoire includes around 100,000 clones, more than 80% of them detected once, and 0.2% to 0.25% sits in the top ten. The sample holds one count of this clone. What it binds is unknown. CDR1 SQVTM and CDR2 ANQGSEA come from the germline V gene. CDR3 size: 13 residues. V was clipped by 4 bases and J by 0 bases, with 9 bases between them. The clonotype originates from a human donor who was the organ donor for an intestinal transplant. This sample comprised unstimulated CD4+ T cells sorted from spleen or lymph node cells, obtained before transplant. The chain uses TRBV29-1 and TRBJ1-2, with D perhaps matching TRBD1 (6 bases). The CDR3 sequence: CSVGRDTNYGYTF. The CDR3 coding sequence is TGCAGCGTTGGGCGGGACACTAACTATGGCTACACCTTC.